This record concerns one T cell receptor (beta chain) sequence. The antigen is unknown. Breast cancer patients provided tissue from their axillary draining lymph nodes. This record comes from a study of breast tumors, draining lymph nodes, adjacent tissues. Study-wide results and limits: That most tumor T cells come from lymph nodes remained unproven. Luminal-like breast cancer showed significantly greater tumor-nontumor repertoire similarity than basal-like breast cancer did. Compared with lymph nodes, tumors were less diverse; compared with nontumor tissue, more. The data were judged consistent with most tumor T cells coming from lymph node and expanding in tumor.

The CDR3 is made up of 16 amino acids. Germline CDR1 reads LNHDA; CDR2 reads SQIVND (reference sequence). V was shortened by 2 bases and J by 6 bases, with 17 bases between the two germline ends. From the multiplex PCR reads, TCRdb called clonotypes with MiXCR, one entry per CDR3 protein. The table has about 270,000 distinct CDR3 sequences, over 25% seen once; the top ten hold 1.1%. The sequence derives from a female donor with breast cancer. Some clones in this sample may be carry-over from other donors' samples. The chain is built from TRBV19 and TRBJ1-5, with D perhaps TRBD1 (6 bases). The source material was axillary lymph node tissue. The CDR3 reads CASSITIVRGGQPQHF. CDR3 in DNA: TGTGCCAGTAGTATAACGATTGTGAGGGGGGGTCAGCCCCAGCATTTT.